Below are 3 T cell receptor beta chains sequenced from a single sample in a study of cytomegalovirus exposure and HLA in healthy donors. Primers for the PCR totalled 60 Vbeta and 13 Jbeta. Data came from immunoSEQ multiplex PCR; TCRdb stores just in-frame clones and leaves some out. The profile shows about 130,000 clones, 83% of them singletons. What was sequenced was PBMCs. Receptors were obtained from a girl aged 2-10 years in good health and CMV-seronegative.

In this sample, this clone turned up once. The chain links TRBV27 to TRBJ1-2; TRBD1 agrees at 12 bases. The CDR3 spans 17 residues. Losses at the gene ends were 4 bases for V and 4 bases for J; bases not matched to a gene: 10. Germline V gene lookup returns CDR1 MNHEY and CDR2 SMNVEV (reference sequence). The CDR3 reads CASSSGTGGAYSYGYTF. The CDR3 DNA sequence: TGTGCCAGCAGTTCAGGGACAGGGGGCGCATATTCCTATGGCTACACCTTC.

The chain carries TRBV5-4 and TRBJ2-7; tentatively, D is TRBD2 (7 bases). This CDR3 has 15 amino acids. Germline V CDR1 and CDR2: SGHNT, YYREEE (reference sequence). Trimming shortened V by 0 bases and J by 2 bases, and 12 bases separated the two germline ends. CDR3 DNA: TGTGCCAGCAGCTTGGGGGGCGGGGGCACCTACGAGCAGTACTTC. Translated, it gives CASSLGGGGTYEQYF.

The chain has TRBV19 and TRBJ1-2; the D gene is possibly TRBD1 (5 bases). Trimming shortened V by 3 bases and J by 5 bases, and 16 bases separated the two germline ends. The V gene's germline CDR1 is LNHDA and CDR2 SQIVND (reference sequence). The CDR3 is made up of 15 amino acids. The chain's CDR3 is CASSIGSRDIYGYTF. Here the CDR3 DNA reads TGTGCCAGTAGTATCGGGTCCAGGGATATATATGGCTACACCTTC.